This is a list of T cell receptor beta chains from one sample in a study of early T cells in non-severe SARS-CoV-2 infection. TCRdb processed the 5' RACE reads anew with MiXCR; each CDR3 protein has one entry. The sample includes tens of thousands of distinct CDR3 sequences, 5.9% seen only once; the top ten take roughly 4.9%. The specimen was whole blood. Receptors originate from an adult who was a healthcare worker with PCR-confirmed SARS-CoV-2 infection or an uninfected control (not recorded which). Each CDR3 is given with its conserved first and last residue. D genes are given only for firm matches. Clone size is not always given. Where it is, it says once, few, many or a class for expanded clones.

>TRBV20-1|TRBJ2-3|.|TRBD1
CSARPSRGQGAADTQYF
TGCAGTGCTAGACCTTCGCGGGGACAGGGGGCGGCAGATACGCAGTATTTT
>TRBV7-6|TRBJ2-3|many|TRBD2
CASSLISLRGSTDTQYF
TGTGCCAGCAGCTTAATCTCTCTGCGGGGGAGCACAGATACGCAGTATTTT
>TRBV20-1|TRBJ1-1|many|TRBD1
CSAIPDRGYIATEAFF
TGCAGTGCTATCCCGGACAGGGGTTATATTGCCACTGAAGCTTTCTTT
>TRBV6-6|TRBJ1-5|.|TRBD1
CASSYFGQGGQPQHF
TGTGCCAGCAGTTACTTCGGACAGGGAGGGCAGCCCCAGCATTTT
>TRBV29-1|TRBJ2-7|many|.
CSVPGEGSSYEQYF
TGCAGCGTTCCCGGTGAAGGGAGCTCCTACGAGCAGTACTTC
>TRBV28|TRBJ2-7|many|.
CASSTIGGASGEQYF
TGTGCCAGCAGCACCATAGGGGGAGCTTCAGGCGAGCAGTACTTC
>TRBV3-1|TRBJ1-3|many|.
CASSQQGEDTIYF
TGTGCCAGCAGCCAACAAGGGGAGGACACCATATATTTT
>TRBV6-5|TRBJ1-2|many|.
CASSYNRGDYGYTF
TGTGCCAGCAGTTATAATCGAGGGGACTATGGCTACACCTTC
>TRBV3-1|TRBJ2-7|.|TRBD2
CASSQAQREPYEQYF
TGTGCCAGCAGCCAAGCACAGCGGGAGCCCTACGAGCAGTACTTC
>TRBV6-1|TRBJ2-7|many|.
CASSRGPSSYEQYF
TGTGCCAGCAGTCGGGGACCTAGCTCCTACGAGCAGTACTTC
>TRBV12-3/TRBV12-4|TRBJ1-1|many|.
CASGDMSEAFF
TGTGCCAGCGGGGACATGTCTGAAGCTTTCTTT
>TRBV11-2|TRBJ2-1|.|.
CASSLEAGADNEQFF
TGTGCCAGCAGCTTAGAGGCTGGGGCAGACAATGAGCAGTTCTTC